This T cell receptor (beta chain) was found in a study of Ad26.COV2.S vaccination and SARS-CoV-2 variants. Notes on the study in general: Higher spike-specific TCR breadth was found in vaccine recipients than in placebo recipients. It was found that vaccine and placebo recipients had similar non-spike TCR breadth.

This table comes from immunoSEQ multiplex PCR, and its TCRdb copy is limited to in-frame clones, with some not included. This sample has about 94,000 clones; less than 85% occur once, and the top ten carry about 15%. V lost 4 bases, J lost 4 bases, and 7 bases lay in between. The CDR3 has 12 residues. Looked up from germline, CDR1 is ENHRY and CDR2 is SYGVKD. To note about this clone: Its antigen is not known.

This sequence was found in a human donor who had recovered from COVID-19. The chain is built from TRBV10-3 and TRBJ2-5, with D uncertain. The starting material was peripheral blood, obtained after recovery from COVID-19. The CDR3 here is CAISGNGETQYF. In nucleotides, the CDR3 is TGTGCCATCAGTGGAAATGGAGAGACCCAGTACTTC.